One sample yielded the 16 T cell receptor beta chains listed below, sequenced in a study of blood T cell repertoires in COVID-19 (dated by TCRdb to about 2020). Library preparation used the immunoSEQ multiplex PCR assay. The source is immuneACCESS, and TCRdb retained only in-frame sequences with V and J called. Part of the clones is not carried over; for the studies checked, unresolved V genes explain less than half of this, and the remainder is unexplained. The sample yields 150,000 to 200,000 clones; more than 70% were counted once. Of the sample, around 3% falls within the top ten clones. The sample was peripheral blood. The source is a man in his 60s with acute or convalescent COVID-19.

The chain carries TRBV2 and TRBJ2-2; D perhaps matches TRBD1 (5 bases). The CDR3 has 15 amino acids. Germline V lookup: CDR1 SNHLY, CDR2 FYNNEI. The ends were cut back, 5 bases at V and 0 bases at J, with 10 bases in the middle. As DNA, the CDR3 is TGTGCCAGCAGTTCGACAGATACGAACACCGGGGAGCTGTTTTTT. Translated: CASSSTDTNTGELFF.

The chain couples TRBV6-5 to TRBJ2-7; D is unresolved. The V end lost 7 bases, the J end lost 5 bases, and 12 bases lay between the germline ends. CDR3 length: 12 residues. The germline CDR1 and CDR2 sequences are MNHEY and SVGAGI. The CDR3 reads CASTIRYDEQYF. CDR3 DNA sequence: TGTGCCAGCACCATCCGGTACGACGAGCAGTACTTC.

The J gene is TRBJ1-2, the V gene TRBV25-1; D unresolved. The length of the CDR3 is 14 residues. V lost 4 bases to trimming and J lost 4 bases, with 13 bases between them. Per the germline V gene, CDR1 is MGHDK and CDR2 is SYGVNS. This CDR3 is CASSVDSSSYGYTF. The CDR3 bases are TGTGCCAGCAGTGTCGATAGCAGTTCCTATGGCTACACCTTC.

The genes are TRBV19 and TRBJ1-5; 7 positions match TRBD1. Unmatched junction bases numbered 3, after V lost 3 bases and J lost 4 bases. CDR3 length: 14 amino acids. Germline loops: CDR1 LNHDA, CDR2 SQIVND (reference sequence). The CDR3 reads CASSMRTGNQPQHF. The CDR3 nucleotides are TGTGCCAGTAGTATGAGGACAGGAAATCAGCCCCAGCATTTT.

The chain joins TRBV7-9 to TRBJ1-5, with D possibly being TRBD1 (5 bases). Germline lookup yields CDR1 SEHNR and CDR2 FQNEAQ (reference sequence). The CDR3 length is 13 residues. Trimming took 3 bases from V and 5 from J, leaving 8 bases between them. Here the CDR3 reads CASSFGADQPQHF. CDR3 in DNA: TGTGCCAGCAGCTTTGGGGCAGATCAGCCCCAGCATTTT.

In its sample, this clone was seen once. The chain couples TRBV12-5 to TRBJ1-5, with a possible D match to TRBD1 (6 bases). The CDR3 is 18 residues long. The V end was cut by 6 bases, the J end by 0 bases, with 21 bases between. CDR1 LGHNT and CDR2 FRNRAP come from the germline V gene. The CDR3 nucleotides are TGTGCTAGTGGAGGCCGGGACACCTCCCGAAATAGCAATCAGCCCCAGCATTTT. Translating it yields CASGGRDTSRNSNQPQHF.

CDR3 residues: CAISETSGGARLTDTQYF. The CDR3 DNA is TGTGCCATCAGTGAGACGAGCGGGGGGGCCCGTCTCACAGATACGCAGTATTTT. This chain joins TRBV10-3 and TRBJ2-3; 10 nucleotides line up with TRBD2. J gave up 2 bases and V 2 bases, and 10 bases lay outside the gene matches. This CDR3 region has 18 residues. Germline values: CDR1 ENHRY, CDR2 SYGVKD.

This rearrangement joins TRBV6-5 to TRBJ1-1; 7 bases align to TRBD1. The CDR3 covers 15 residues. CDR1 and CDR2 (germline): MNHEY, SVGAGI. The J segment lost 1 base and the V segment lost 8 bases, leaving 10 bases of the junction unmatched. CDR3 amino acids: CASLSGGSGNTEAFF. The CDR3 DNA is TGTGCCAGCCTATCAGGGGGTAGCGGGAACACTGAAGCTTTCTTT.

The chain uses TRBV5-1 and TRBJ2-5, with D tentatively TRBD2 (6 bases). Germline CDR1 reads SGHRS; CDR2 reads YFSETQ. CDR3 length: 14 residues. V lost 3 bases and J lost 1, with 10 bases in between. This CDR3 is CASSSGESQETQYF. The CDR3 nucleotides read TGCGCCAGCAGCTCGGGGGAAAGCCAAGAGACCCAGTACTTC.

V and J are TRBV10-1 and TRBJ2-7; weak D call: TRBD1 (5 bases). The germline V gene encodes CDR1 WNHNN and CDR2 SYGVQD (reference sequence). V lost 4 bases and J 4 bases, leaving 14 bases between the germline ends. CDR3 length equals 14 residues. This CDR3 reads CASSGSDRTYEQYF. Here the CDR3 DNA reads TGCGCCAGCAGTGGTTCTGACAGAACTTACGAGCAGTACTTC.

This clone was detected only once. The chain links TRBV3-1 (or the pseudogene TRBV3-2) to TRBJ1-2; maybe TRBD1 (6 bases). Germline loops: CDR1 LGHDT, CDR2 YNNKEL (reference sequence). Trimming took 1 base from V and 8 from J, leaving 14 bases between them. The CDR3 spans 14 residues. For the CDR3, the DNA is TGTGCCAGCAGCCAAGGCGCCAGGGGCACAGGCTACACCTTC. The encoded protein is CASSQGARGTGYTF.

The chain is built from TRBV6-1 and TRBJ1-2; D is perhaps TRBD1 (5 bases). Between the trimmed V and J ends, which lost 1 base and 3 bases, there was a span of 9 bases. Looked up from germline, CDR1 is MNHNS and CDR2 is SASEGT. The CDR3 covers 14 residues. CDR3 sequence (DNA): TGTGCCAGCAGTGAAGTCCGGGGGGACTATGGCTACACCTTC. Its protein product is CASSEVRGDYGYTF.

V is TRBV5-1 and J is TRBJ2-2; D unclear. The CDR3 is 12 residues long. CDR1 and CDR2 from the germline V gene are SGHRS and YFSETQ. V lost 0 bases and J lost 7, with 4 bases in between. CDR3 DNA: TGCGCCAGCAGCTTGGACATCGGGGAGCTGTTTTTT. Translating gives CASSLDIGELFF.

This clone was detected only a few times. The CDR3 region is CASSPGGGSSPLHF. The CDR3 nucleotides are TGTGCCAGCAGCCCGGGGGGGGGAAGTTCACCCCTCCACTTT. The chain is built from TRBV6-4 and TRBJ1-6, with a weak D call TRBD1 (5 bases). Germline-derived CDR1 and CDR2 are MRHNA and SNTAGT. V was cut by 6 bases and J by 9 bases, with 15 bases left in between. CDR3 length: 14 amino acids.

This chain's CDR3 is CASSEPYFVVGTGVPNEQYF. In DNA form, the CDR3 reads TGTGCCAGCAGTGAACCGTACTTCGTAGTAGGGACAGGGGTACCGAACGAGCAGTACTTC. The genes are TRBV6-1 and TRBJ2-7; 10 bases line up with TRBD1. Germline values: CDR1 MNHNS, CDR2 SASEGT. The junction had 21 bases not matched to a gene; V was cut back by 2 bases and J by 5 bases. The CDR3 has 20 residues.

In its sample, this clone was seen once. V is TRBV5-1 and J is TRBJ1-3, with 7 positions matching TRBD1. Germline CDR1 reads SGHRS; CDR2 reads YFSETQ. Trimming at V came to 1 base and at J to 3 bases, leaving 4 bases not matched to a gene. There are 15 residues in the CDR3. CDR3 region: CASSLKTGFGNTIYF. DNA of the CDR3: TGCGCCAGCAGCTTGAAGACAGGGTTTGGAAACACCATATATTTT. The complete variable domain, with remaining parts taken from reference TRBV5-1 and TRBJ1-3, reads KAGVTQTPRYLIKTRGQQVTLSCSPISGHRSVSWYQQTPGQGLQFLFEYFSETQRNKGNFPGRFSGRQFSNSRSEMNVSTLELGDSALYLCASSLKTGFGNTIYFGEGSWLTVV.